These T cell receptor beta chains were read from a single sample in a study of early T cells in non-severe SARS-CoV-2 infection. Using its own MiXCR run on the 5' RACE reads, TCRdb lists one record per CDR3 protein. The data contain around 80,000 distinct CDR3 sequences, approximately 12% of them singletons. What was sequenced was whole blood. These receptor sequences come from an adult who was a healthcare worker with PCR-confirmed SARS-CoV-2 infection or an uninfected control (not recorded which). CDR3s include the opening cysteine and the closing phenylalanine or tryptophan. A D gene is named only where the DNA matches it firmly. Size tells how often a clone was seen (once, few, many) or the class of an expanded clone, and some rows leave it out.

j_call	v_call	d_call	clone_size	cdr3_aa	cdr3_nt
TRBJ2-3	TRBV2	-	many	CASSSPLGSTDTQYF	TGTGCCAGCAGTTCCCCGCTGGGTAGCACAGATACGCAGTATTTT
TRBJ1-6	TRBV18	-	few	CASSPGETGGSPLHF	TGTGCCAGCTCCCCTGGTGAGACAGGAGGATCACCCCTCCACTTT
TRBJ2-2	TRBV2	-	few	CASTVSGELFF	TGTGCCAGCACGGTTTCCGGGGAGCTGTTTTTT
TRBJ2-2	TRBV12-3/TRBV12-4	-	once	CASSPLRQTNTGELFF	TGTGCCAGCAGCCCACTTAGACAGACTAACACCGGGGAGCTGTTTTTT
TRBJ2-6	TRBV10-2	TRBD1	many	CASSGYRDSHSGANVLTF	TGCGCCAGCAGTGGCTACCGGGACAGCCACTCTGGGGCCAACGTCCTGACTTTC
TRBJ1-1	TRBV12-3/TRBV12-4	TRBD1	many	CASSSTGGRRTEAFF	TGTGCCAGCAGTTCTACAGGGGGCAGGAGAACTGAAGCTTTCTTT
TRBJ2-3	TRBV5-1	TRBD1	many	CASSPTGGDTQYF	TGCGCCAGCAGCCCAACAGGGGGAGATACGCAGTATTTT
TRBJ2-1	TRBV6-5	-	-	CASSYTDEDNEQFF	TGTGCCAGCAGTTACACCGATGAGGACAATGAGCAGTTCTTC
TRBJ2-4	TRBV30	-	many	CAWSGRDKNIQYF	TGTGCCTGGAGTGGAAGAGACAAAAACATTCAGTACTTC
TRBJ2-2	TRBV28	TRBD1	-	CATNSGTANTGELFF	TGTGCCACGAACTCCGGGACAGCGAACACCGGGGAGCTGTTTTTT
TRBJ1-1	TRBV16	-	many	CASGLVRGTEAFF	TGTGCCAGCGGCTTAGTAAGGGGCACTGAAGCTTTCTTT
TRBJ1-1	TRBV20-1	TRBD1	-	CSAPRTGGLSTEAFF	TGCAGTGCTCCCAGGACAGGGGGCCTTAGTACTGAAGCTTTCTTT
TRBJ1-2	TRBV2	-	-	CASTFWGGGYTF	TGTGCCAGCACCTTCTGGGGTGGCGGCTACACCTTC
TRBJ2-7	TRBV5-5	-	-	CASSVSTGSITYEQYF	TGTGCCAGCAGCGTCTCCACCGGGTCTATTACCTACGAGCAGTACTTC
TRBJ2-1	TRBV2	-	few	CASSENGERNEQFF	TGTGCCAGCAGTGAAAACGGGGAGCGCAATGAGCAGTTCTTC
TRBJ2-3	TRBV7-8	TRBD2	many	CASSLGVSGSTQYF	TGTGCCAGCAGCTTAGGGGTTAGCGGGAGTACGCAGTATTTT
TRBJ2-2	TRBV9	-	few	CASSPPLDTGELFF	TGTGCCAGCAGCCCGCCATTGGACACCGGGGAGCTGTTTTTT
TRBJ2-4	TRBV29-1	-	-	CSVGGRASDIQYF	TGCAGCGTTGGCGGCAGGGCATCGGACATTCAGTACTTC
TRBJ2-1	TRBV29-1	-	few	CSVSRDQDNEQFF	TGCAGCGTCTCCCGGGACCAAGACAATGAGCAGTTCTTC
TRBJ1-1	TRBV27	-	-	CASSLSGQAGGTRDTEAFF	TGTGCCAGCAGTTTATCAGGGCAGGCCGGGGGGACTAGGGACACTGAAGCTTTCTTT
TRBJ2-7	TRBV9	-	-	CASSVNEARRDEQYF	TGTGCCAGCAGCGTTAACGAAGCGAGGAGGGACGAGCAGTACTTC
TRBJ2-3	TRBV7-9	TRBD2	few	CASSLVRTTSGRITDTQYF	TGTGCCAGCAGCTTAGTTCGGACGACTAGCGGGAGAATTACAGATACGCAGTATTTT
TRBJ2-3	TRBV7-9	-	few	CASSVTEDTQYF	TGTGCCAGCAGCGTTACGGAAGATACGCAGTATTTT
TRBJ2-2	TRBV24-1	-	-	CATSLSNTGELFF	TGTGCCACCAGTTTGTCGAATACCGGGGAGCTGTTTTTT
TRBJ2-7	TRBV7-9	TRBD2	-	CASSPSPGRAAEQYF	TGTGCCAGCAGCCCGTCCCCGGGGAGGGCCGCCGAGCAGTACTTC
TRBJ1-2	TRBV7-9	-	-	CASSLAVGASSYGYTF	TGTGCCAGCAGCTTAGCCGTAGGCGCTTCAAGCTATGGCTACACCTTC
TRBJ2-7	TRBV7-9	-	few	CASTFGTGSYEQYF	TGTGCCAGCACCTTCGGGACTGGATCCTACGAGCAGTACTTC
TRBJ2-1	TRBV6-2/TRBV6-3	-	-	CASSYRGGTWVGNEQFF	TGTGCCAGCAGTTACAGAGGGGGGACCTGGGTGGGCAATGAGCAGTTCTTC
TRBJ2-1	TRBV5-1	TRBD2	few	CASHSSGRADEQFF	TGCGCCAGCCATTCCAGCGGGAGGGCCGATGAGCAGTTCTTC
TRBJ1-2	TRBV29-1	-	many	CSVDGYTF	TGCAGCGTTGATGGCTACACCTTC
TRBJ2-1	TRBV14	TRBD2	-	CASSQPSGIDNEQFF	TGTGCCAGCAGCCAACCTAGCGGGATTGACAATGAGCAGTTCTTC
TRBJ1-2	TRBV7-2	-	-	CASSLESPGGYTF	TGTGCCAGCAGCTTAGAGTCACCCGGTGGCTACACCTTC
TRBJ1-4	TRBV29-1	TRBD1	few	CSALTGGSDEKLFF	TGCAGCGCACTTACAGGGGGCTCAGATGAAAAACTGTTTTTT
TRBJ2-7	TRBV19	TRBD2	-	CASSREGRHEQYF	TGTGCCAGCAGTCGGGAGGGGAGGCACGAGCAGTACTTC
TRBJ1-1	TRBV19	-	few	CASIPVRGGREAFF	TGTGCCAGTATCCCAGTGCGGGGCGGCCGTGAAGCTTTCTTT
TRBJ2-2	TRBV12-5	TRBD2	many	CASGLVSGTHTGELFF	TGTGCTAGTGGTTTGGTTAGCGGGACCCACACCGGGGAGCTGTTTTTT
TRBJ2-3	TRBV15	TRBD2	many	CATSRDHAGVGGTDTQYF	TGTGCCACCAGCAGAGATCACGCGGGAGTCGGGGGCACAGATACGCAGTATTTT
TRBJ2-5	TRBV4-2	-	-	CASSQGPFQETQYF	TGTGCCAGCAGCCAAGGGCCCTTTCAAGAGACCCAGTACTTC
TRBJ1-3	TRBV28	TRBD1	many	CASRIIDRAGNTIYF	TGTGCCAGCAGGATAATCGACAGGGCTGGAAACACCATATATTTT
TRBJ1-2	TRBV28	TRBD1	many	CASRGQGAKSGGSYGYTF	TGTGCCAGCCGGGGACAGGGGGCGAAATCTGGCGGGAGCTATGGCTACACCTTC
TRBJ2-3	TRBV2	TRBD2	-	CASGREGRTDTQYF	TGTGCCAGCGGGCGGGAGGGCCGCACAGATACGCAGTATTTT
TRBJ1-2	TRBV5-5	-	-	CASSSVPLAGNYGYTF	TGTGCCAGCAGTTCCGTCCCCCTCGCCGGGAACTATGGCTACACCTTC
TRBJ2-7	TRBV28	-	few	CASSPAARRPTYEQYF	TGTGCCAGCAGTCCCGCCGCTAGGCGGCCAACCTACGAGCAGTACTTC